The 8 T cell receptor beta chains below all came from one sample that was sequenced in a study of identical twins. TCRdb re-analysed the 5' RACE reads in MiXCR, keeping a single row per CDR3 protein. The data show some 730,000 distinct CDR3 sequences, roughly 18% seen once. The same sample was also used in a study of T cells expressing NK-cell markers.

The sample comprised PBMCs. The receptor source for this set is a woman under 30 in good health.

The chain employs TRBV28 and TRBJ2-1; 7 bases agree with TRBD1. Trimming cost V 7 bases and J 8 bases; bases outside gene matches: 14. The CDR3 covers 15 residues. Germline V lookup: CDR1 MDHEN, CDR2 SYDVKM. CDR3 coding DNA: TGTGCCAGCACCACCCCCCGGACAGGTCGGTATGAGCAGTTCTTC. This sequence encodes CASTTPRTGRYEQFF.

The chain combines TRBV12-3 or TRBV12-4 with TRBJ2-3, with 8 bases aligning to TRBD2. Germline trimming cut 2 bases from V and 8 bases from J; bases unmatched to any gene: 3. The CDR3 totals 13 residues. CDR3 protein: CASSLLTSGTQYF. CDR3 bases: TGTGCCAGCAGTTTACTTACTAGCGGTACGCAGTATTTT.

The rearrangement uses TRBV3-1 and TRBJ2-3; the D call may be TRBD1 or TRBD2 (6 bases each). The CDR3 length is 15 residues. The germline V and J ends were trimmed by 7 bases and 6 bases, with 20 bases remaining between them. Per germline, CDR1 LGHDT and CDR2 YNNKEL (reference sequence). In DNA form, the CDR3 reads TGTGCCAGCACCAAAAGGGGGGTGTCTATGGATACGCAGTATTTT. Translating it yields CASTKRGVSMDTQYF.

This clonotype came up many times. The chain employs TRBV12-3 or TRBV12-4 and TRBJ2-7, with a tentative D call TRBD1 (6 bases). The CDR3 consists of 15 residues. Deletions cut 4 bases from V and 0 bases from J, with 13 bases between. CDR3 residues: CASSSLGGASYEQYF. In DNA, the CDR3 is TGTGCCAGCAGTTCTCTTGGGGGCGCCTCCTACGAGCAGTACTTC.

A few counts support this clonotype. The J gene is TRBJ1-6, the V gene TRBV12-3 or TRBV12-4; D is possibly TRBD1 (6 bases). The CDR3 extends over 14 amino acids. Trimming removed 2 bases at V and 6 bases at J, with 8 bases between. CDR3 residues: CASSLLDSNSPLHF. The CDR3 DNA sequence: TGTGCCAGCAGTTTATTGGACAGTAATTCACCCCTCCACTTT.

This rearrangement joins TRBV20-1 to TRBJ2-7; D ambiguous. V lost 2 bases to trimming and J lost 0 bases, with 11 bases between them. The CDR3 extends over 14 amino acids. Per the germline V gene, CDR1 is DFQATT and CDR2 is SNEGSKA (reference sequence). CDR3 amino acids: CSARLLQFSYEQYF. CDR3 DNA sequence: TGCAGTGCTAGACTTTTACAGTTCTCCTACGAGCAGTACTTC.

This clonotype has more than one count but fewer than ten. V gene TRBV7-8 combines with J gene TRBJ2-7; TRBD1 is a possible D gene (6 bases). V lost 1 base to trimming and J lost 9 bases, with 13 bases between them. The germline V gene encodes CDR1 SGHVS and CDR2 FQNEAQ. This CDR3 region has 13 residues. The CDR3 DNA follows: TGTGCCAGCAGCTTAGAACAGGGTGGGGTGCAGTACTTC. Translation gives CASSLEQGGVQYF. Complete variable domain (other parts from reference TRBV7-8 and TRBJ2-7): GAGVSQSPRYKVAKRGQDVALRCDPISGHVSLFWYQQALGQGPEFLTYFQNEAQLDKSGLPSDRFFAERPEGSVSTLKIQRTQQEDSAVYLCASSLEQGGVQYFGPGTRLTVT.

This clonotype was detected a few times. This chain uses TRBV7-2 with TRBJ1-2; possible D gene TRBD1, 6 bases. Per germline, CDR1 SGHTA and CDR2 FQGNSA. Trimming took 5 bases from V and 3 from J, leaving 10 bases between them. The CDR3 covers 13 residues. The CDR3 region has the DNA TGTGCCAGCAGCAAAACAGGGTACTATGGCTACACCTTC. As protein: CASSKTGYYGYTF.